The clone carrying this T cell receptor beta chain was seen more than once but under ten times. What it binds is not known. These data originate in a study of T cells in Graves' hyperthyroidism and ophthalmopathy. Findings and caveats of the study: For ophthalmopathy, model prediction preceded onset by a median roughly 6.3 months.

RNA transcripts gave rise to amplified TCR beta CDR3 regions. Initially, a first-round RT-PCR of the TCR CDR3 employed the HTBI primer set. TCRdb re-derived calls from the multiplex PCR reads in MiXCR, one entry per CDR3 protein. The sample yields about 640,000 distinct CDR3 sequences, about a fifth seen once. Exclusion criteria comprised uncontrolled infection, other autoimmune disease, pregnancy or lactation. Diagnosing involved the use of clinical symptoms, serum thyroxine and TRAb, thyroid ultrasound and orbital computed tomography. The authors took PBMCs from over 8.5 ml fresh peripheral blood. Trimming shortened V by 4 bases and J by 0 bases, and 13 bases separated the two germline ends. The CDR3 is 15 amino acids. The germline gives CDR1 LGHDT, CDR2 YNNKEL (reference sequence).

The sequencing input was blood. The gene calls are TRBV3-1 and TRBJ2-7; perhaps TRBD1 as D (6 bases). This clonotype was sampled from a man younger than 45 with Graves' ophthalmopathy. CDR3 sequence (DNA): TGTGCCAGCAGCCCCGGACAGTCCGACTCCTACGAGCAGTACTTC. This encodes CASSPGQSDSYEQYF.